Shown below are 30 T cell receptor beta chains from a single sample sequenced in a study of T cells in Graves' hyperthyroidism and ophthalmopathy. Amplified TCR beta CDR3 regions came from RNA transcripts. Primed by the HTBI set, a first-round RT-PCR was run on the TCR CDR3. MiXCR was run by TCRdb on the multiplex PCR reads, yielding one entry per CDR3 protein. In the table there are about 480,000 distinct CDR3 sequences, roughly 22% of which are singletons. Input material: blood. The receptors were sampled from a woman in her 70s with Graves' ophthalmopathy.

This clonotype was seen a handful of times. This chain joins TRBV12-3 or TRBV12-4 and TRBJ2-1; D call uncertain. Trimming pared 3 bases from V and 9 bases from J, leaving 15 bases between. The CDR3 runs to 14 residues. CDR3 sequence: CASSFGGSGVEQFF. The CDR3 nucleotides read TGTGCCAGCAGTTTTGGTGGTTCCGGAGTTGAGCAGTTCTTC.

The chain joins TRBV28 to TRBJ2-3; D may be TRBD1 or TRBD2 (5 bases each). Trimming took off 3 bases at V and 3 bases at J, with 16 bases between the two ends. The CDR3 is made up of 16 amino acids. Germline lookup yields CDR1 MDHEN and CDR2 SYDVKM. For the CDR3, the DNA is TGTGCCAGCAGTTTGAGGGGATTTGGGGCGACAGATACGCAGTATTTT. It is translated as CASSLRGFGATDTQYF.

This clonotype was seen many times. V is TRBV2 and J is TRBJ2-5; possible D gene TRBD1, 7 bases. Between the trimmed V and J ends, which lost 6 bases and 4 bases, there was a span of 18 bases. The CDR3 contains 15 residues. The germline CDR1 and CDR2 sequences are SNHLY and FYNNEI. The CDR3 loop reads CASSLYRGGSETQYF. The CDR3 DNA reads TGTGCCAGCAGCCTCTACAGGGGAGGTTCAGAGACCCAGTACTTC.

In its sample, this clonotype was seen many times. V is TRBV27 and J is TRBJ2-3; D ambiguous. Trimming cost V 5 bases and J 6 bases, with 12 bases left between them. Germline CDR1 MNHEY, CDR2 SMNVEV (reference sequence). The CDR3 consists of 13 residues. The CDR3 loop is CASSPRTSDTQYF. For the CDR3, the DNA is TGTGCCAGCAGTCCCCGTACCTCGGATACGCAGTATTTT.

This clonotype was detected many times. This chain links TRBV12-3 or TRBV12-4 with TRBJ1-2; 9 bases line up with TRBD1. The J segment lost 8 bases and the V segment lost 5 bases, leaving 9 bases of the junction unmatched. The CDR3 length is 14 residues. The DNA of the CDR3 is TGTGCCAGCAGTCTGTTGGGACAGGGAGAGGGCTACACCTTC. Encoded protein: CASSLLGQGEGYTF.

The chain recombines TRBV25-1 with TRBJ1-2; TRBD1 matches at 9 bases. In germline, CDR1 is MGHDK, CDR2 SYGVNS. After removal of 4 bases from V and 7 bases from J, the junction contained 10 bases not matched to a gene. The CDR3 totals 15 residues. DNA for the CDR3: TGTGCCAGCAGTGCCCCGGACAGGGGTGTTGGTGGCTACACCTTC. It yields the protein CASSAPDRGVGGYTF.

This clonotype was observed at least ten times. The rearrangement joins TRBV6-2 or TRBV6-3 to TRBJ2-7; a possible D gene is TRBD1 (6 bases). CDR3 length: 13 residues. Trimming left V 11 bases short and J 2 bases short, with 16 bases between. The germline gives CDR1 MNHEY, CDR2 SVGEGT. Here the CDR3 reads CAVRDNVPYEQYF. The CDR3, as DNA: TGTGCCGTACGGGACAACGTACCCTACGAGCAGTACTTC.

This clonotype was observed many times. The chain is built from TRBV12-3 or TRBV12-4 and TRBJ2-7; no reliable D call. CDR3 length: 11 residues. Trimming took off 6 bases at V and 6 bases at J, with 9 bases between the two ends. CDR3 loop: CASSRDAEQYF. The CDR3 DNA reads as TGTGCCAGCAGCCGCGATGCCGAGCAGTACTTC.

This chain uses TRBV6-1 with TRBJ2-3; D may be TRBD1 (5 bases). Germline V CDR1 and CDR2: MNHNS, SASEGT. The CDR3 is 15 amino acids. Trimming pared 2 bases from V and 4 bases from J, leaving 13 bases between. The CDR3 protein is CASSESVRGADTQYF. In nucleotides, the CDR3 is TGTGCCAGCAGTGAAAGCGTTAGGGGTGCAGATACGCAGTATTTT.

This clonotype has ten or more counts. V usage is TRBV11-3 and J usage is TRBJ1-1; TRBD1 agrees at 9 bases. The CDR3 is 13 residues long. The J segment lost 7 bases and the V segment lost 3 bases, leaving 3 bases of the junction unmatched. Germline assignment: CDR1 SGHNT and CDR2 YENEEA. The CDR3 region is CASSFGQGSEAFF. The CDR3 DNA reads TGTGCCAGCAGCTTCGGACAGGGGAGTGAAGCTTTCTTT.

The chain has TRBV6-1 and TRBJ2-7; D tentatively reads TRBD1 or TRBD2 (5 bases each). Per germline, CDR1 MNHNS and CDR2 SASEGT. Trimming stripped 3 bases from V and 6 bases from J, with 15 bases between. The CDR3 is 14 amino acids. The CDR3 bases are TGTGCCAGCAGTGACCGGGACCCTTTTGGCGAGCAGTACTTC. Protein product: CASSDRDPFGEQYF.

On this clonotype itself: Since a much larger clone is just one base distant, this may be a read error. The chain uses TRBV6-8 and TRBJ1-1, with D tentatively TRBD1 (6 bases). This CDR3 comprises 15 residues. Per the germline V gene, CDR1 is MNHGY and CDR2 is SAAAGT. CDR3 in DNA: TGTGGCACATCTCGAGGGGGGGTCCAGAACACTGAAGCTTTCTTT. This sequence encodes CGTSRGGVQNTEAFF.

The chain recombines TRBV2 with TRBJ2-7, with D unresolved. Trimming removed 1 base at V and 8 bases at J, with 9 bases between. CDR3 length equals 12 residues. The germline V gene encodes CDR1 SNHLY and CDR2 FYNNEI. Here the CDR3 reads CASSEGPSQQYF. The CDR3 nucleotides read TGTGCCAGCAGTGAAGGGCCCTCTCAGCAGTACTTC.

The chain's CDR3 is CASRVELAKNIQYF. DNA of the CDR3: TGTGCCAGCAGGGTCGAACTAGCCAAAAACATTCAGTACTTC. The chain carries TRBV6-1 and TRBJ2-4; no firm D call. V shed 6 bases and J shed 0 bases, with 9 bases lying between them. The CDR3 sequence is 14 residues long. The germline V gene encodes CDR1 MNHNS and CDR2 SASEGT.

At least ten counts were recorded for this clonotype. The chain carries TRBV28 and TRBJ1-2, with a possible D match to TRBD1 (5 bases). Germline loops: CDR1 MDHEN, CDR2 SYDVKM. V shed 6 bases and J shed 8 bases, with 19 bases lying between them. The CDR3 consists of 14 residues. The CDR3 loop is CASSPWGGTNGYTF. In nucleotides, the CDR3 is TGTGCCAGCAGCCCATGGGGGGGGACTAACGGCTACACCTTC.

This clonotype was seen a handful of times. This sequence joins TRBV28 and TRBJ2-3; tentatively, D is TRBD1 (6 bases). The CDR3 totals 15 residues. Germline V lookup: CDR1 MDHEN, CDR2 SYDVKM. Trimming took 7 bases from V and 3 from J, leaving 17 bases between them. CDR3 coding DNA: TGTGCCAGCACCATAGGGGGAGTTCTAACAGATACGCAGTATTTT. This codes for CASTIGGVLTDTQYF.

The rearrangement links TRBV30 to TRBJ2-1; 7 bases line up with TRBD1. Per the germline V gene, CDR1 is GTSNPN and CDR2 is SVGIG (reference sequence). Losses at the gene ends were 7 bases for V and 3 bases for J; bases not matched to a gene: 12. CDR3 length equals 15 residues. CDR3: CAYVKGDRNYNEQFF. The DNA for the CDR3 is TGTGCCTACGTGAAAGGGGACAGAAACTACAATGAGCAGTTCTTC.

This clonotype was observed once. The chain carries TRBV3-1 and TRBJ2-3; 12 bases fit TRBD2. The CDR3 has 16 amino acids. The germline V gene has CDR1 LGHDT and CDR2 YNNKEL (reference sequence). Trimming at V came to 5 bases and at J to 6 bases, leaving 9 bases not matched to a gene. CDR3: CASSLQTSGRMDTQYF. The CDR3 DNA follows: TGTGCCAGCAGCTTACAAACTAGCGGGAGGATGGATACGCAGTATTTT.

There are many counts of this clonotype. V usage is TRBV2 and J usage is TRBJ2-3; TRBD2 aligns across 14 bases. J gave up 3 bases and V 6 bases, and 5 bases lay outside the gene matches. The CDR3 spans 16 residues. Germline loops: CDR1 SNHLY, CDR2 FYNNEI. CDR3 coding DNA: TGTGCCAGCAGGGGACTAGCGGGAGCAACTACAGATACGCAGTATTTT. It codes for CASRGLAGATTDTQYF.

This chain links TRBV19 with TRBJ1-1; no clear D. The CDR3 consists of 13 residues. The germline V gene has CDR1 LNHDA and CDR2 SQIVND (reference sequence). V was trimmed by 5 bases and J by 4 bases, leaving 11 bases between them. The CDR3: CASSPVEATEAFF. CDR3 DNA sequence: TGTGCCAGTAGTCCCGTCGAAGCCACTGAAGCTTTCTTT.

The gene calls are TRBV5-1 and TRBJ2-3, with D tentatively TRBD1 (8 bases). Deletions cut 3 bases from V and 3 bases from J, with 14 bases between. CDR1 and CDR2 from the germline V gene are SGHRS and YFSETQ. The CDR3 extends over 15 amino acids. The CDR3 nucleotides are TGCGCCAGCAGCTCCTACAGGGGGGGAACAGATACGCAGTATTTT. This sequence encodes CASSSYRGGTDTQYF.

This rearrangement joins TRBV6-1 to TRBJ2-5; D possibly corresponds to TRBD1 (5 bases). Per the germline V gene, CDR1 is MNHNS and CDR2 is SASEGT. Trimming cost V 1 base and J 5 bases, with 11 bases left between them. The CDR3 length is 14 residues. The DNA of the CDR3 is TGTGCCAGCAGTGAAGACAGGATCTGGGAGACCCAGTACTTC. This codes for CASSEDRIWETQYF.

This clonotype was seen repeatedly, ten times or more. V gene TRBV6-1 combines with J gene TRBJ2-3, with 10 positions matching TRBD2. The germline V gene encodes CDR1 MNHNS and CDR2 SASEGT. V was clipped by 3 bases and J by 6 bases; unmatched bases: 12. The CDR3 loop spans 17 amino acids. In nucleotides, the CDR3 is TGTGCCAGCAGTGACCAAAGAGCTAGCGGGAGTGCGGATACGCAGTATTTT. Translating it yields CASSDQRASGSADTQYF.

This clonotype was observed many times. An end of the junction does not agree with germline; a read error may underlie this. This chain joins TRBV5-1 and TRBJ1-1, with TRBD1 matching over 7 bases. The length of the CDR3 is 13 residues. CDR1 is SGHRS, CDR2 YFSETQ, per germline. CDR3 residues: CASSSTGDTEAFF. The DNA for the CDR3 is TGTGCCAGCAGTTCCACAGGGGACACTGAAGCTTTCTTT.

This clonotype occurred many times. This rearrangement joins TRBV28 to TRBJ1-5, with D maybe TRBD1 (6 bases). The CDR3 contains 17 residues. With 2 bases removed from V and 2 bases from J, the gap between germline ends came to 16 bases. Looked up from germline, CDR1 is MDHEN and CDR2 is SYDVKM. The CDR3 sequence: CASSLPGGHVGNQPQHF. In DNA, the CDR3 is TGTGCCAGCAGTTTACCCGGGGGACACGTTGGCAATCAGCCCCAGCATTTT.

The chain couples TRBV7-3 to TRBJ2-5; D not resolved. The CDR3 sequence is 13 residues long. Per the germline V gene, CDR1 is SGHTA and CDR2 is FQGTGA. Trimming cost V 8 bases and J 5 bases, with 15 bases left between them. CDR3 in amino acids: CASLLRAHETQYF. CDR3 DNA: TGTGCCAGCCTCCTTCGCGCTCACGAGACCCAGTACTTC.

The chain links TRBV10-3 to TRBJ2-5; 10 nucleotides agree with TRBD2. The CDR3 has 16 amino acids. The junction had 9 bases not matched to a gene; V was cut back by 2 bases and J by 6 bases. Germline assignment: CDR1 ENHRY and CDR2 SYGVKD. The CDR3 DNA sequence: TGTGCCATCAGTGAGACGTCTAGCGGGAGTTGGAAGACCCAGTACTTC. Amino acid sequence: CAISETSSGSWKTQYF.

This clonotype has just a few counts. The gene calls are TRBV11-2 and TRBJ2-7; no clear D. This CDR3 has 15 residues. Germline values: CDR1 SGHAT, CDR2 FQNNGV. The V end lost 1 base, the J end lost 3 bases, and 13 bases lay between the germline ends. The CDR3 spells CASSLARSRVYEQYF. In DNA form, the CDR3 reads TGTGCCAGCAGCTTAGCAAGGAGTCGCGTCTACGAGCAGTACTTC.

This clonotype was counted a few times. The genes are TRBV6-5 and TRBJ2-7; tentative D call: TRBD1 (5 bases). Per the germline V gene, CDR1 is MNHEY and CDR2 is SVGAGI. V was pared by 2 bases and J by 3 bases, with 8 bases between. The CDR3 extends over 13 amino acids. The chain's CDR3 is CASSYQDNYEQYF. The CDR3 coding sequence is TGTGCCAGCAGTTACCAGGACAACTACGAGCAGTACTTC.

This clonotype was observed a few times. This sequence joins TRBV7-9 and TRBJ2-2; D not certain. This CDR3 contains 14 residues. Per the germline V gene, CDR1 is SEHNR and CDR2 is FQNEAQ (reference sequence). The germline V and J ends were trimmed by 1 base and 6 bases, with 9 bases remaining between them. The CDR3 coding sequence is TGTGCCAGCAGCTTAGGGGGTGTTTCCGGGGAGCTGTTTTTT. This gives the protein CASSLGGVSGELFF.